These 29 T cell receptor beta chains originate from one sample sequenced in a study of cytomegalovirus exposure and HLA in healthy donors. Here immunoSEQ multiplex PCR was the method, and the copy in TCRdb shows in-frame clones only, minus some. This sample carries 250,000 to 350,000 clones, roughly 87% of them seen once, and the ten largest clones take over 1%. Sequenced sample: PBMCs. These receptors were taken from a young woman in good health and CMV-seropositive.

The rearrangement links TRBV6-1 to TRBJ2-1; D may be TRBD2 (6 bases). Trimming took off 6 bases at V and 0 bases at J, with 12 bases between the two ends. Per the germline V gene, CDR1 is MNHNS and CDR2 is SASEGT. The CDR3 is 15 amino acids. This CDR3 is CASSNLADSYNEQFF. The CDR3 coding sequence is TGTGCCAGCAGCAACTTAGCGGACTCCTACAATGAGCAGTTCTTC.

V usage is TRBV4-2 and J usage is TRBJ2-7; tentative D call: TRBD2 (6 bases). This CDR3 spans 13 amino acids. Trimming shortened V by 4 bases and J by 2 bases, and 9 bases separated the two germline ends. Germline-derived CDR1 and CDR2 are LGHNA and YNFKEQ. The CDR3 DNA follows: TGTGCCAGCAGCCCGGGGGAGACCTACGAGCAGTACTTC. It translates to CASSPGETYEQYF.

This chain links TRBV7-8 with TRBJ2-1; D gene uncertain. Germline assignment: CDR1 SGHVS and CDR2 FQNEAQ. The CDR3 contains 15 residues. V was trimmed by 2 bases and J by 0 bases, leaving 8 bases between them. The CDR3 DNA is TGTGCCAGCAGCTTAAAGGCTAGCTCCTACAATGAGCAGTTCTTC. Encoded protein: CASSLKASSYNEQFF. Complete variable domain (other parts from reference TRBV7-8 and TRBJ2-1): GAGVSQSPRYKVAKRGQDVALRCDPISGHVSLFWYQQALGQGPEFLTYFQNEAQLDKSGLPSDRFFAERPEGSVSTLKIQRTQQEDSAVYLCASSLKASSYNEQFFGPGTRLTVL.

This rearrangement joins TRBV7-2 to TRBJ2-1; D is ambiguous. V was trimmed by 0 bases and J by 1 base, leaving 7 bases between them. Germline-derived CDR1 and CDR2 are SGHTA and FQGNSA. The CDR3 loop spans 15 amino acids. CDR3 nucleotide sequence: TGTGCCAGCAGCTTAGCTAGCAGGTCCTACAATGAGCAGTTCTTC. It translates to CASSLASRSYNEQFF.

The V gene is TRBV30, the J gene TRBJ2-7; D may correspond to TRBD1 or TRBD2 (5 bases each). Germline V gene sequence: CDR1 GTSNPN, CDR2 SVGIG (reference sequence). V was clipped by 8 bases and J by 2 bases, with 19 bases between them. This CDR3 contains 14 residues. CDR3 in amino acids: CAGGYWGKTYEQYF. The CDR3 DNA is TGTGCCGGGGGTTATTGGGGGAAAACCTACGAGCAGTACTTC. The entire variable domain, with the rest obtained from reference TRBV30 and TRBJ2-7, is as follows: SQTIHQWPATLVQPVGSPLSLECTVEGTSNPNLYWYRQAAGRGLQLLFYSVGIGQISSEVPQNLSASRPQDRQFILSSKKLLLSDSGFYLCAGGYWGKTYEQYFGPGTRLTVT.

V gene TRBV5-1 combines with J gene TRBJ1-1, with TRBD1 identical over 8 bases. The CDR3 totals 17 residues. Germline assignment: CDR1 SGHRS and CDR2 YFSETQ. V trimming: 0 bases; J trimming: 1 base; junction bases outside the gene matches: 8. Here the CDR3 DNA reads TGCGCCAGCAGCTTGGAAGTATGGACAGGGCCGAACACTGAAGCTTTCTTT. Protein: CASSLEVWTGPNTEAFF. Drawing the rest from reference TRBV5-1 and TRBJ1-1, the complete variable domain is KAGVTQTPRYLIKTRGQQVTLSCSPISGHRSVSWYQQTPGQGLQFLFEYFSETQRNKGNFPGRFSGRQFSNSRSEMNVSTLELGDSALYLCASSLEVWTGPNTEAFFGQGTRLTVV.

V gene TRBV13 combines with J gene TRBJ2-3; 7 positions agree with TRBD2. The CDR3 sequence is 15 residues long. Germline CDR1 reads PRHDT; CDR2 reads FYEKMQ (reference sequence). J was trimmed by 0 bases and V by 5 bases; bases with no gene match: 5. CDR3 loop: CASSGSGTSTDTQYF. CDR3 nucleotides: TGTGCCAGCAGCGGCAGCGGGACTAGCACAGATACGCAGTATTTT.

The gene calls are TRBV6-4 and TRBJ2-1; 12 bases map to TRBD2. Germline CDR1 reads MRHNA; CDR2 reads SNTAGT. The CDR3 covers 17 residues. The J segment lost 9 bases and the V segment lost 5 bases, leaving 14 bases of the junction unmatched. The CDR3 nucleotides read TGTGCCAGCAGTCCTACTGCTACTAGCGGGAGGCGTACTGAGCAGTTCTTC. This gives the protein CASSPTATSGRRTEQFF.

CDR3 protein: CATLVRRRTSANYGYTF. The DNA of the CDR3 is TGTGCCACCCTGGTGAGGAGGCGGACCTCGGCTAACTATGGCTACACCTTC. The gene calls are TRBV2 and TRBJ1-2, with D uncertain. The CDR3 covers 17 residues. With 10 bases removed from V and 0 bases from J, the gap between germline ends came to 24 bases. Germline values: CDR1 SNHLY, CDR2 FYNNEI. Based on the CDR3 plus reference TRBV2 and TRBJ1-2, the full variable domain is EPEVTQTPSHQVTQMGQEVILRCVPISNHLYFYWYRQILGQKVEFLVSFYNNEISEKSEIFDDQFSVERPDGSNFTLKIRSTKLEDSAMYFCATLVRRRTSANYGYTFGSGTRLTVV.

V gene TRBV6-1 combines with J gene TRBJ1-6, with a tentative D call TRBD1 (6 bases). Between the trimmed V and J ends, which lost 8 bases and 7 bases, there was a span of 12 bases. Germline V gene lookup returns CDR1 MNHNS and CDR2 SASEGT. The CDR3 spans 13 residues. The CDR3 nucleotides read TGTGCCAGCGTAGGACAGCCGAATTCACCCCTCCACTTT. As protein: CASVGQPNSPLHF.

V and J are TRBV7-3 and TRBJ2-1; 7 bases map to TRBD1. Per the germline V gene, CDR1 is SGHTA and CDR2 is FQGTGA. With 4 bases clipped from V and 7 bases from J, the junction kept 7 bases outside the gene matches. This CDR3 contains 14 residues. In nucleotides, the CDR3 is TGTGCCAGCAGCTCGAGACAGGGAAGGAATGAGCAGTTCTTC. Translated: CASSSRQGRNEQFF.

The CDR3 DNA reads as TGCGCCAGCAGCTTGGGGGTTTCCGAGCAGTACTTC. It codes for CASSLGVSEQYF. The chain recombines TRBV5-1 with TRBJ2-7, with D unresolved. V gave up 0 bases and J gave up 6 bases, with 7 bases separating them. CDR1 and CDR2 (germline): SGHRS, YFSETQ. The CDR3 has 12 amino acids.

The rearrangement uses TRBV7-9 and TRBJ2-1, with unresolved D. Germline V gene sequence: CDR1 SEHNR, CDR2 FQNEAQ (reference sequence). V gave up 1 base and J gave up 7 bases, with 5 bases separating them. This CDR3 is built from 12 residues. For the CDR3, the DNA is TGTGCCAGCAGCTTAGGGCGTAATGAGCAGTTCTTC. This translates into CASSLGRNEQFF.

The CDR3, as DNA: TGTGCCTGGAGTGTAAGGGCCAGATACACAGATACGCAGTATTTT. Translated: CAWSVRARYTDTQYF. The rearrangement joins TRBV30 to TRBJ2-3; D gene uncertain. The CDR3 extends over 15 amino acids. Germline values: CDR1 GTSNPN, CDR2 SVGIG (reference sequence). Trimming removed 0 bases at V and 2 bases at J, with 12 bases between.

The V gene is TRBV28, the J gene TRBJ2-7, with TRBD1 identical over 10 bases. The CDR3 has 14 residues. Trimming at V came to 4 bases and at J to 6 bases, leaving 6 bases not matched to a gene. The germline V gene has CDR1 MDHEN and CDR2 SYDVKM. The CDR3 DNA reads TGTGCCAGCAGTTCGTCCCGGGACAGGGGCGAGCAGTACTTC. Its translation is CASSSSRDRGEQYF.

The V gene is TRBV18, the J gene TRBJ2-7; D uncertain. CDR3 size: 13 residues. Germline loops: CDR1 KGHSH, CDR2 LQKENI. Trimming pared 3 bases from V and 4 bases from J, leaving 10 bases between. The CDR3 DNA reads as TGTGCCAGCTCACCTGGTCTGGGGTACGAGCAGTACTTC. Translated: CASSPGLGYEQYF.

This clone came up a few times. The rearrangement uses TRBV9 and TRBJ1-6, with TRBD1 matching 7 bases. The germline CDR1 and CDR2 sequences are SGDLS and YYNGEE. V was clipped by 4 bases and J by 7 bases; unmatched bases: 8. This CDR3 comprises 15 residues. In DNA, the CDR3 is TGTGCCAGCAGCAAGGGACAGCAGCTAAATTCACCCCTCCACTTT. It translates to CASSKGQQLNSPLHF.

V and J are TRBV7-8 and TRBJ1-2, with D possibly TRBD1 on 6 matching bases. V was pared by 1 base and J by 4 bases, with 13 bases between. Germline lookup yields CDR1 SGHVS and CDR2 FQNEAQ. This CDR3 is 15 amino acids long. In DNA, the CDR3 is TGTGCCAGCAGCTTAGAACCGGGGGGCGGCTATGGCTACACCTTC. This codes for CASSLEPGGGYGYTF.

V and J are TRBV27 and TRBJ2-1, with a weak D call TRBD1 (6 bases). CDR1 and CDR2 from the germline V gene are MNHEY and SMNVEV (reference sequence). This CDR3 has 14 amino acids. The V gene lost 6 bases and the J gene lost 8 bases, with 17 bases spanning the gap. The CDR3 sequence is CASSDKTRGDEQFF. The CDR3, as DNA: TGTGCCAGCAGCGATAAAACCAGGGGCGATGAGCAGTTCTTC.

Only a few counts were recorded for this clone. The chain links TRBV27 to TRBJ2-7, with D maybe TRBD2 (6 bases). Germline-derived CDR1 and CDR2 are MNHEY and SMNVEV (reference sequence). CDR3 length equals 13 residues. The V and J ends lost 2 bases and 5 bases respectively, with 10 bases between them. CDR3 sequence (DNA): TGTGCCAGCAGTTTACGGGAGTGGGACGAGCAGTACTTC. It is translated as CASSLREWDEQYF.

This clone was observed a single time. V usage is TRBV4-2 and J usage is TRBJ2-7, with 14 bases matching TRBD2. Germline CDR1 is LGHNA and CDR2 is YNFKEQ. This CDR3 has 18 residues. With V trimmed by 4 bases and J by 3 bases, 11 bases remained unmatched. CDR3 nucleotide sequence: TGTGCCAGCAGCCGCCGACTAGCGGGAGGGGGCGGGGACTACGAGCAGTACTTC. Protein: CASSRRLAGGGGDYEQYF.

V and J are TRBV7-8 and TRBJ1-5, with D tentatively TRBD1 (5 bases). Germline-derived CDR1 and CDR2 are SGHVS and FQNEAQ. V was trimmed by 0 bases and J by 3 bases, leaving 12 bases between them. This CDR3 has 16 amino acids. CDR3 nucleotide sequence: TGTGCCAGCAGCTTAGCTAGGGCGGGGACCAATCAGCCCCAGCATTTT. As protein: CASSLARAGTNQPQHF.

The DNA of the CDR3 is TGTGCCAGCAGTTACGGGGTAAATGAGCAGTTCTTC. Protein: CASSYGVNEQFF. This rearrangement joins TRBV6-5 to TRBJ2-1; D is unresolved. This CDR3 is built from 12 residues. Germline V gene lookup returns CDR1 MNHEY and CDR2 SVGAGI. V lost 2 bases to trimming and J lost 7 bases, with 6 bases between them.

This sequence joins TRBV6-5 and TRBJ1-2; possible D gene TRBD1, 5 bases. Germline V CDR1 and CDR2: MNHEY, SVGAGI. The length of the CDR3 is 15 residues. Trimming pared 7 bases from V and 8 bases from J, leaving 23 bases between. The CDR3 coding sequence is TGTGCCAGCACGGAGGGGCCAACCGTCATTAGCGGCTACACCTTC. This sequence encodes CASTEGPTVISGYTF.

Details on this clone: This same CDR3 is encoded by further DNA sequences in the sample. The CDR3 sequence: CASSLEGSNYGYTF. CDR3 nucleotide sequence: TGCGCCAGCAGCTTGGAGGGTTCTAACTATGGCTACACCTTC. This sequence joins TRBV5-1 and TRBJ1-2; D is unclear. CDR3 length equals 14 residues. Germline-derived CDR1 and CDR2 are SGHRS and YFSETQ. Trimming took off 0 bases at V and 0 bases at J, with 6 bases between the two ends.

J is TRBJ1-5 and V is TRBV28; 7 nucleotides agree with TRBD1. This CDR3 comprises 13 residues. Trimming removed 4 bases from V and 11 bases from J; junction bases left unmatched: 8. Germline V gives CDR1 MDHEN, CDR2 SYDVKM. The CDR3, as DNA: TGTGCCAGCAGTTCGACAGGGCGAGAGGCCCAGCATTTT. Amino acid sequence: CASSSTGREAQHF.

The rearrangement links TRBV5-1 to TRBJ2-7, with a weak D call TRBD2 (6 bases). V shed 1 base and J shed 3 bases, with 14 bases lying between them. Germline V lookup: CDR1 SGHRS, CDR2 YFSETQ. The CDR3 extends over 15 amino acids. DNA of the CDR3: TGCGCCAGCAGCTTGTCGGCCCGGGAGCTCTACGAGCAGTACTTC. Translated: CASSLSARELYEQYF. Full variable domain (outside the CDR3, taken from reference TRBV5-1 and TRBJ2-7): KAGVTQTPRYLIKTRGQQVTLSCSPISGHRSVSWYQQTPGQGLQFLFEYFSETQRNKGNFPGRFSGRQFSNSRSEMNVSTLELGDSALYLCASSLSARELYEQYFGPGTRLTVT.

The genes are TRBV25-1 and TRBJ2-3; no clear D. V dropped 4 bases and J dropped 0 bases, with 11 bases sitting between them. This CDR3 is built from 15 residues. From germline, CDR1 is MGHDK and CDR2 SYGVNS. CDR3 residues: CASSGTELSTDTQYF. CDR3 in DNA: TGTGCCAGCAGTGGAACAGAACTTAGCACAGATACGCAGTATTTT.

The chain combines TRBV28 with TRBJ2-1, with a possible D match to TRBD2 (6 bases). This CDR3 region has 17 residues. The germline V and J ends were trimmed by 2 bases and 0 bases, with 14 bases remaining between them. Germline CDR1 reads MDHEN; CDR2 reads SYDVKM. CDR3 region: CASSLGRGSVSYNEQFF. DNA for the CDR3: TGTGCCAGCAGTTTAGGTCGGGGGAGCGTCTCCTACAATGAGCAGTTCTTC.